The rows below give T cell receptor beta chains drawn from one sample of a study of T-cell memory formation after mild COVID-19. Each CDR3 protein is one row after TCRdb ran MiXCR on the 5' RACE reads. This sample carries about 140,000 distinct CDR3 sequences, 13% to 15% of them seen once, and the ten largest clones take approximately 30%. The sample comprised PBMCs or a T cell subset sorted from them (not recorded which). The receptors shown here come from an adult woman who had mild COVID-19 (a few samples of this study predate the infection). Cell type and time point are not known. CDR3s include the opening cysteine and the closing phenylalanine or tryptophan. Fields, in order: V gene, D gene, clone size, CDR3 length, J gene, CDR3 DNA, CDR3 protein. The D gene is left open where the match is weak. Some rows mark clone size as missing; the rest say once, few, many or name a class of expanded clone.

TRBV6-6	TRBD1	NA	15	TRBJ2-5	TGTGCCAGCAGTTACCGACAGGGTGGGGGAGAGACCCAGTACTTC	CASSYRQGGGETQYF
TRBV10-1	TRBD1	NA	18	TRBJ1-5	TGCGCCAGCAGGATCAGGGGGCTCTTTCTCTTAAGCAATCAGCCCCAGCATTTT	CASRIRGLFLLSNQPQHF
TRBV7-9	TRBD1	few	16	TRBJ1-1	TGTGCCAGCAGCCCACAATCAGGGGGGGAGGACACTGAAGCTTTCTTT	CASSPQSGGEDTEAFF
TRBV6-5	TRBD1	NA	16	TRBJ2-1	TGTGCCAGCAGTTTTACCCAGGGGGCCCCCCACAATGAGCAGTTCTTC	CASSFTQGAPHNEQFF
TRBV15	NA	NA	17	TRBJ1-3	TGTGCCACCAGTCTCCGGGAGGGGTCTAGCTCTGGAAACACCATATATTTT	CATSLREGSSSGNTIYF
TRBV19	NA	few	14	TRBJ1-5	TGTGCCAGTAGTTGGGTCGTTAGCAATCAGCCCCAGCATTTT	CASSWVVSNQPQHF
TRBV9	NA	few	15	TRBJ2-1	TGTGCCAGCAGCGTAGATTACGGGTGGAGTAATGAGCAGTTCTTC	CASSVDYGWSNEQFF
TRBV7-6	TRBD2	NA	14	TRBJ2-1	TGTGCCAGCAGCGGAGGGCTAGCGGACAATGAGCAGTTCTTC	CASSGGLADNEQFF
TRBV14	NA	NA	14	TRBJ1-1	TGTGCCAGCAGCCAATCACAGGTGTGGGATGAAGCTTTCTTT	CASSQSQVWDEAFF
TRBV29-1	NA	few	11	TRBJ2-7	TGCCTCCTACAGGGAACCTACGAGCAGTACTTC	CLLQGTYEQYF
TRBV5-6	NA	few	14	TRBJ2-1	TGTGCCAGCAGCTCCGTTGGGTATTACAATGAGCAGTTCTTC	CASSSVGYYNEQFF
TRBV13	NA	few	11	TRBJ2-1	TGTGCCAGCAGATCAGGACTAGAGCAGTTCTTC	CASRSGLEQFF